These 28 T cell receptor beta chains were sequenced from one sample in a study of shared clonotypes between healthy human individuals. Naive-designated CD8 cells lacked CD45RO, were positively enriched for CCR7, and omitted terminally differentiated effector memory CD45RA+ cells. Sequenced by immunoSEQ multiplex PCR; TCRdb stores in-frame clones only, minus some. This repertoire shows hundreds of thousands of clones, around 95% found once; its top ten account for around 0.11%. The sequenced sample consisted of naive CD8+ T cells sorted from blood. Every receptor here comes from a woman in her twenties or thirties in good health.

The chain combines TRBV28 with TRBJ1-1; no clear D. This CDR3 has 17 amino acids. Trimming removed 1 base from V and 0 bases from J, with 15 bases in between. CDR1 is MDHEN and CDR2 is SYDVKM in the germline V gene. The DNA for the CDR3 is TGTGCCAGCAGTTTATCAACTACTGACATCCTGAACACTGAAGCTTTCTTT. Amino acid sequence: CASSLSTTDILNTEAFF.

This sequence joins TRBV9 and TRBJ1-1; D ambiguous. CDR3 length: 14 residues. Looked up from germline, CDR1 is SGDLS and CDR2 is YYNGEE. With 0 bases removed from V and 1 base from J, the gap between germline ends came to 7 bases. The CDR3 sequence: CASSVDGRNTEAFF. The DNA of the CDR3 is TGTGCCAGCAGCGTAGACGGGAGGAACACTGAAGCTTTCTTT.

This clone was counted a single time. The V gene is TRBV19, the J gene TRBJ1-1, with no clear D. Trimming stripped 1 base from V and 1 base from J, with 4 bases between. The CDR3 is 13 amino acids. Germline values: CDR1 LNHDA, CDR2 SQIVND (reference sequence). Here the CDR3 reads CASSIVWNTEAFF. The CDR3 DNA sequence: TGTGCCAGTAGTATAGTTTGGAACACTGAAGCTTTCTTT.

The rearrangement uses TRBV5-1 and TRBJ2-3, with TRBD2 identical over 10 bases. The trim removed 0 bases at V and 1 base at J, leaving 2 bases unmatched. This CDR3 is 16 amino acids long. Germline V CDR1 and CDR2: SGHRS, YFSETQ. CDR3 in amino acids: CASSLGTSGRTDTQYF. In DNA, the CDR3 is TGCGCCAGCAGCTTGGGGACTAGCGGCCGCACAGATACGCAGTATTTT.

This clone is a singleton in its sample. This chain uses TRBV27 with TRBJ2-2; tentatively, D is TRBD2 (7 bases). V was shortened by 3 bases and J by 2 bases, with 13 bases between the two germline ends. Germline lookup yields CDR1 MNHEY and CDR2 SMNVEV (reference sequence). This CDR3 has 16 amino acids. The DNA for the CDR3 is TGTGCCAGCAGTTTTGGTGGGGGGGCCAACACCGGGGAGCTGTTTTTT. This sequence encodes CASSFGGGANTGELFF.

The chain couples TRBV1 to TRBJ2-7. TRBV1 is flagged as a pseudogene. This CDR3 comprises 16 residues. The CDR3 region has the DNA TGCACCAGCAGCCAAGCGTTTTTGGCCGGCCTCTACGAGCAGTACTTC. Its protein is CTSSQAFLAGLYEQYF.

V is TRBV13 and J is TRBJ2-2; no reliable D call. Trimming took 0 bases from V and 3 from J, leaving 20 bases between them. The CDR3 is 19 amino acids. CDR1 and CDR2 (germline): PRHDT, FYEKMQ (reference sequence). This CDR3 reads CASSLGRSLDPKDTGELFF. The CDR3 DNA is TGTGCCAGCAGCTTAGGCCGGTCCCTAGACCCCAAGGACACCGGGGAGCTGTTTTTT.

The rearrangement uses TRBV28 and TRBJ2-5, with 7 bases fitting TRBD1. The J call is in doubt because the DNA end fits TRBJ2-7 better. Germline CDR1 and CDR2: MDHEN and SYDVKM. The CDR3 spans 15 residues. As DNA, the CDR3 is TGTGCCAGCAGTTTTGATCCGGACAGGCCCCACGAGCAGTACTTC. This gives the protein CASSFDPDRPHEQYF.

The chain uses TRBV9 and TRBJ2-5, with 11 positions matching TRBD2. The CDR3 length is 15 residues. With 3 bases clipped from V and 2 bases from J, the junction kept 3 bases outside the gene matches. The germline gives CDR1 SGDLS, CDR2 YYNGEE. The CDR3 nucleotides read TGTGCCAGCAGCGAGACTAGCGGGGTACAAGAGACCCAGTACTTC. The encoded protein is CASSETSGVQETQYF.

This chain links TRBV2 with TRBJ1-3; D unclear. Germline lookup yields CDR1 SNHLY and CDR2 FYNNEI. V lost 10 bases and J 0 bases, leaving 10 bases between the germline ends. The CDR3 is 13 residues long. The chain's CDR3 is CATSPSSGNTIYF. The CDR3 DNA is TGTGCCACCTCCCCGAGCTCTGGAAACACCATATATTTT.

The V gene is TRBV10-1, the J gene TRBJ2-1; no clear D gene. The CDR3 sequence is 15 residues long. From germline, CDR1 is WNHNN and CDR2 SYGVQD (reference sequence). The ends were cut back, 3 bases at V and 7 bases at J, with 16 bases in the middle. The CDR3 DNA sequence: TGCGCCAGCAGTGACCATTCTATCGGGTTTAATGAGCAGTTCTTC. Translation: CASSDHSIGFNEQFF.

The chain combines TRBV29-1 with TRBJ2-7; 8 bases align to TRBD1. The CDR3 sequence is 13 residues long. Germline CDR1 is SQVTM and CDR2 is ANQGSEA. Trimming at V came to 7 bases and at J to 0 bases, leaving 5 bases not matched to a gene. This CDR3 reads CSGQTGDSYEQYF. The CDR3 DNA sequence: TGCAGCGGGCAGACAGGGGACTCCTACGAGCAGTACTTC.

The CDR3 nucleotides are TGTGCCAGCAGCCTGGAAGGAGTGACGGCCAAAAACATTCAGTACTTC. It yields the protein CASSLEGVTAKNIQYF. V usage is TRBV7-2 and J usage is TRBJ2-4, with D unresolved. The CDR3 runs 16 residues. Germline V gene lookup returns CDR1 SGHTA and CDR2 FQGNSA. V was pared by 5 bases and J by 1 base, with 15 bases between.

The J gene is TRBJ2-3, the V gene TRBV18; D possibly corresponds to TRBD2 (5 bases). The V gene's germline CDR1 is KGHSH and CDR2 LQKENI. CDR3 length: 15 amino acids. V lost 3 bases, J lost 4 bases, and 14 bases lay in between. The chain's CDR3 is CASSPLREGSDTQYF. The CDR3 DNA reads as TGTGCCAGCTCACCTCTTCGGGAAGGGTCAGATACGCAGTATTTT.

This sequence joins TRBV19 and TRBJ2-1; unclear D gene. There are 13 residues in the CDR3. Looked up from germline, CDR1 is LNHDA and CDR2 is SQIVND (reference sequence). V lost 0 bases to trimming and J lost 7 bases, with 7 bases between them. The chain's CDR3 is CASSIDPGNEQFF. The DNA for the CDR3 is TGTGCCAGTAGTATAGATCCCGGAAATGAGCAGTTCTTC. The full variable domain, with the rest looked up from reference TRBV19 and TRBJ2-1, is DGGITQSPKYLFRKEGQNVTLSCEQNLNHDAMYWYRQDPGQGLRLIYYSQIVNDFQKGDIAEGYSVSREKKESFPLTVTSAQKNPTAFYLCASSIDPGNEQFFGPGTRLTVL.

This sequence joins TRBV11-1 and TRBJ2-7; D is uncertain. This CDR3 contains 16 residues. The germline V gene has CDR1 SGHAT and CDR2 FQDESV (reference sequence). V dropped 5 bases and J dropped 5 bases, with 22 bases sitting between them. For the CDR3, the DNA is TGTGCCAGCAGCAAGTGGCGCGGACCCAATACTAACGAGCAGTACTTC. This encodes CASSKWRGPNTNEQYF.

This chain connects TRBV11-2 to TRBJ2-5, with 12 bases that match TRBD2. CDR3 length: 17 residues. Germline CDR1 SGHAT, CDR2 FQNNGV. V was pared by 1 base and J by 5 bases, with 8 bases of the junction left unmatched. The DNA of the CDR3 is TGTGCCAGCAGCTTAGGTACTAGCGGGGGGTCCAGGGAGACCCAGTACTTC. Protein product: CASSLGTSGGSRETQYF.

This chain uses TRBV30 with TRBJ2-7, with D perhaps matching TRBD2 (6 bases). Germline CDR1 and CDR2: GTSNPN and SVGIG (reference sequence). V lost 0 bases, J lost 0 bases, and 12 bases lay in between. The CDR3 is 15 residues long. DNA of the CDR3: TGTGCCTGGAGTGTTATGGGACTCCTCTCCTACGAGCAGTACTTC. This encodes CAWSVMGLLSYEQYF. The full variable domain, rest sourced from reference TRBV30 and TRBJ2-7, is SQTIHQWPATLVQPVGSPLSLECTVEGTSNPNLYWYRQAAGRGLQLLFYSVGIGQISSEVPQNLSASRPQDRQFILSSKKLLLSDSGFYLCAWSVMGLLSYEQYFGPGTRLTVT.

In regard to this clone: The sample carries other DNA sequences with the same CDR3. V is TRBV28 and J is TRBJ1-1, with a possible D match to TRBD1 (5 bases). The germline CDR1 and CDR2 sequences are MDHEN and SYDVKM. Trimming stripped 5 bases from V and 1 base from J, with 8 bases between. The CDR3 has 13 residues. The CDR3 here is CASSLQGNTEAFF. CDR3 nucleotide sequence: TGTGCCAGCAGTCTCCAGGGGAACACTGAAGCTTTCTTT.

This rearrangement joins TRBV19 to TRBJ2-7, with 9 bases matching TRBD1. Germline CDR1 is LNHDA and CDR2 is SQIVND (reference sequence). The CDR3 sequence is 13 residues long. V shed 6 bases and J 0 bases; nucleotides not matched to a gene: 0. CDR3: CASRGQGSYEQYF. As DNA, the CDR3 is TGTGCCAGTAGGGGACAGGGCTCCTACGAGCAGTACTTC.

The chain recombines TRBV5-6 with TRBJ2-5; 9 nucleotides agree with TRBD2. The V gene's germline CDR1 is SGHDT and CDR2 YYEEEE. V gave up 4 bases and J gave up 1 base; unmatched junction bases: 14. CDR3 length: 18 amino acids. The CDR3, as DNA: TGTGCCAGCAGCAACCTGGGGGCTCTAGCGGGAATCCAAGAGACCCAGTACTTC. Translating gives CASSNLGALAGIQETQYF.

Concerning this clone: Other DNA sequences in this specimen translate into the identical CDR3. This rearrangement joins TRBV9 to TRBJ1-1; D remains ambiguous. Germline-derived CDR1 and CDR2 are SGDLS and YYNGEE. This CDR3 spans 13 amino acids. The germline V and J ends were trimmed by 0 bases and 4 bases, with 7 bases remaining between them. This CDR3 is CASSVGGPTEAFF. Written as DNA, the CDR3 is TGTGCCAGCAGCGTAGGGGGTCCCACTGAAGCTTTCTTT. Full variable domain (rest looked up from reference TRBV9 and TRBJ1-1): DSGVTQTPKHLITATGQRVTLRCSPRSGDLSVYWYQQSLDQGLQFLIQYYNGEERAKGNILERFSAQQFPDLHSELNLSSLELGDSALYFCASSVGGPTEAFFGQGTRLTVV.

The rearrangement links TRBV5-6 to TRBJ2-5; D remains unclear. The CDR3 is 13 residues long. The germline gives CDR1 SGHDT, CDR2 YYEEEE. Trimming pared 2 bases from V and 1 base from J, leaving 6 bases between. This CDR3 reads CASSFPLQETQYF. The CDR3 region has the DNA TGTGCCAGCAGCTTCCCCCTCCAAGAGACCCAGTACTTC.

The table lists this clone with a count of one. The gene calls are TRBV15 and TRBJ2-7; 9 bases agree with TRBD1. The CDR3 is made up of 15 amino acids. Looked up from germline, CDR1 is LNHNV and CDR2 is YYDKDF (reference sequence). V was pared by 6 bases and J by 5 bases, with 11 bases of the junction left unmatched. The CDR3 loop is CATRGGGQGFNEQYF. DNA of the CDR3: TGTGCCACCAGGGGCGGTGGACAGGGGTTCAACGAGCAGTACTTC.

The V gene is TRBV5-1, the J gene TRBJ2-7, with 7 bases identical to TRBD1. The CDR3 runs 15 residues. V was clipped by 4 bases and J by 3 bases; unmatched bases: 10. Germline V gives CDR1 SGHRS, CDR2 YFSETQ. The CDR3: CASSPSVGGGYEQYF. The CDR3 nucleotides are TGCGCCAGCAGCCCCTCTGTAGGGGGCGGCTACGAGCAGTACTTC.

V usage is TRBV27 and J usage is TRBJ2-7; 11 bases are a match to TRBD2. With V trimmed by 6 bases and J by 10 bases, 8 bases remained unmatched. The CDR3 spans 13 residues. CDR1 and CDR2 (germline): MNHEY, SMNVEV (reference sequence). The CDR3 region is CASSLLAGVDQYF. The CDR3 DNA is TGTGCCAGCAGCCTACTAGCGGGAGTTGATCAGTACTTC.

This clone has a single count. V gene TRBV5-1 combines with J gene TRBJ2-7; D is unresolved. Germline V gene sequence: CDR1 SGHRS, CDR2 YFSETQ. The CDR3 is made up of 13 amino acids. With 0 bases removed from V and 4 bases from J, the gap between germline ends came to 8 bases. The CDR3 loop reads CASSLGNEYEQYF. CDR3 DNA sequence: TGCGCCAGCAGCTTGGGAAACGAATACGAGCAGTACTTC.

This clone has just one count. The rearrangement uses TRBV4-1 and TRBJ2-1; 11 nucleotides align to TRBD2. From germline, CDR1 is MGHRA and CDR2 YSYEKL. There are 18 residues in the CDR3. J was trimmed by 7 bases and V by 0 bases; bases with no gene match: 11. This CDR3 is CASSQEFAGLAGLNEQFF. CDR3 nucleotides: TGCGCCAGCAGCCAAGAGTTCGCCGGACTAGCGGGTCTTAATGAGCAGTTCTTC.